The 17 T cell receptor beta chains below come from one sample, sequenced in a study of blood T cell repertoires in COVID-19 (dated by TCRdb to the early 2020s). Library creation used the immunoSEQ multiplex PCR assay. As stored in TCRdb, this immuneACCESS dataset retains in-frame rearrangements with V and J assigned. A fraction of the clones does not appear; measured against another copy, unresolved V genes explain less than half of the discrepancy, and the remainder lacks a known reason. The sample profile shows about 140,000 clones; 88% of them were found once. Over 9.5% of the sample belongs to the ten largest clones. Sequenced: peripheral blood. The origin of the receptors is a man aged 60 to 69 with active or convalescent COVID-19.

The genes are TRBV19 and TRBJ1-6; D is ambiguous. The CDR3 contains 14 residues. Trimming took off 2 bases at V and 5 bases at J, with 7 bases between the two ends. Germline values: CDR1 LNHDA, CDR2 SQIVND (reference sequence). Here the CDR3 DNA reads TGTGCCAGTAGTATAAAACAGAATAATTCACCCCTCCACTTT. Translating it yields CASSIKQNNSPLHF.

This clone appeared once. The V call is TRBV10-3, the J call TRBJ1-2, with D unclear. Germline lookup yields CDR1 ENHRY and CDR2 SYGVKD. The CDR3 has 14 residues. V was clipped by 7 bases and J by 4 bases, with 16 bases between them. Here the CDR3 reads CAITARVEGYGYTF. In nucleotides, the CDR3 is TGTGCCATCACTGCTAGGGTCGAGGGCTATGGCTACACCTTC.

The rearrangement uses TRBV28 and TRBJ2-1; 10 bases line up with TRBD2. Germline values: CDR1 MDHEN, CDR2 SYDVKM. V lost 5 bases, J lost 9 bases, and 7 bases stayed unmatched. The CDR3 consists of 14 residues. CDR3 DNA sequence: TGTGCCAGCAGTCCTGCCCTAGCGGGAGTTGAGCAGTTCTTC. This codes for CASSPALAGVEQFF. Full variable domain (missing parts from reference TRBV28 and TRBJ2-1): DVKVTQSSRYLVKRTGEKVFLECVQDMDHENMFWYRQDPGLGLRLIYFSYDVKMKEKGDIPEGYSVSREKKERFSLILESASTNQTSMYLCASSPALAGVEQFFGPGTRLTVL.

The V gene is TRBV5-1, the J gene TRBJ2-3; 13 bases agree with TRBD2. CDR3 length equals 19 residues. From germline, CDR1 is SGHRS and CDR2 YFSETQ. V was clipped by 0 bases and J by 5 bases; unmatched bases: 12. Here the CDR3 reads CASSLGGILAGGPEDTQYF. In DNA, the CDR3 is TGCGCCAGCAGCTTGGGGGGGATACTAGCGGGAGGGCCAGAAGATACGCAGTATTTT.

The CDR3 here is CASSAGDRGDEQYF. In DNA form, the CDR3 reads TGTGCCAGCAGTGCCGGGGACAGGGGGGACGAGCAGTACTTC. V gene TRBV2 combines with J gene TRBJ2-7, with TRBD1 identical over 11 bases. CDR1 SNHLY and CDR2 FYNNEI come from the germline V gene. There are 14 residues in the CDR3. The ends lost 4 bases at V and 5 bases at J; junction bases unmatched: 4.

This clone was detected many times. The gene calls are TRBV6-6 and TRBJ1-1, with TRBD1 identical over 7 bases. The CDR3 extends over 13 amino acids. CDR1 is MNHNY and CDR2 is SVGAGI in the germline V gene (reference sequence). V was clipped by 7 bases and J by 6 bases; unmatched bases: 8. CDR3 loop: CASNTGERSEAFF. CDR3 nucleotide sequence: TGTGCCAGCAATACAGGGGAAAGGTCTGAAGCTTTCTTT.

The chain has TRBV6-1 and TRBJ1-3, with D hard to call. Germline CDR1 is MNHNS and CDR2 is SASEGT. CDR3 length equals 17 residues. V lost 4 bases to trimming and J lost 0 bases, with 16 bases between them. For the CDR3, the DNA is TGTGCCAGCAGTGTGTTTAGTCCAGGACTCTCTGGAAACACCATATATTTT. Amino acids: CASSVFSPGLSGNTIYF.

The chain joins TRBV29-1 to TRBJ2-1; 7 bases align to TRBD2. This CDR3 has 11 residues. Losses at the gene ends were 4 bases for V and 9 bases for J; bases not matched to a gene: 3. Germline CDR1 is SQVTM and CDR2 is ANQGSEA. The CDR3 protein is CSVGGGSEQFF. CDR3 DNA: TGCAGCGTTGGGGGGGGAAGTGAGCAGTTCTTC.

In its sample, this clone was seen once. One end of the junction is discordant with germline, which a read error may explain. This chain links TRBV13 with TRBJ2-1, with a possible D match to TRBD1 (6 bases). Looked up from germline, CDR1 is PRHDT and CDR2 is FYEKMQ (reference sequence). This CDR3 is 16 amino acids long. CDR3 nucleotides: TGTGCCAGCAGCCTAGGGGACACCCGTTCCTACAATGAGCAGTTCTTC. This gives the protein CASSLGDTRSYNEQFF.

The rearrangement links TRBV5-4 to TRBJ1-2; TRBD1 matches 8 bases. This CDR3 spans 13 amino acids. V was pared by 3 bases and J by 8 bases, with 6 bases of the junction left unmatched. The V gene's germline CDR1 is SGHNT and CDR2 YYREEE (reference sequence). The CDR3 spells CASSSGGSGGYTF. CDR3 DNA: TGTGCCAGCAGCTCAGGGGGCTCGGGCGGCTACACCTTC.

The V gene is TRBV7-8, the J gene TRBJ1-3; D is unclear. This CDR3 has 14 amino acids. The V end was cut by 4 bases, the J end by 1 base, with 8 bases between. The germline gives CDR1 SGHVS, CDR2 FQNEAQ. The CDR3 nucleotides read TGTGCCAGCAGCTCCTCGAGGTCTGGAAACACCATATATTTT. Protein sequence: CASSSSRSGNTIYF.

This clone was seen a single time. The V and J genes are TRBV5-5 and TRBJ2-7; 8 nucleotides agree with TRBD1. Germline trimming cut 0 bases from V and 2 bases from J; bases unmatched to any gene: 4. This CDR3 region has 15 residues. In germline, CDR1 is SGHKS, CDR2 YYEKEE (reference sequence). The CDR3 sequence is CASSLARTGTYEQYF. DNA of the CDR3: TGTGCCAGCAGCTTGGCCAGGACAGGGACCTACGAGCAGTACTTC.

J is TRBJ2-5 and V is TRBV10-3; 9 nucleotides align to TRBD1. With V trimmed by 7 bases and J by 7 bases, 7 bases remained unmatched. This CDR3 contains 13 residues. Germline assignment: CDR1 ENHRY and CDR2 SYGVKD. DNA for the CDR3: TGTGCCATCAAGGGGACAGGGATTGGGACCCAGTACTTC. It translates to CAIKGTGIGTQYF.

This clone is a singleton in its sample. In DNA, the CDR3 is TGTGCCAGCAGCCAAGCCCGCTCCTACGAGCAGTACTTC. Residues: CASSQARSYEQYF. The chain employs TRBV3-1 (or the pseudogene TRBV3-2) and TRBJ2-7; D not resolved. The germline V gene has CDR1 LGHDT and CDR2 YNNKEL (reference sequence). V was trimmed by 1 base and J by 0 bases, leaving 4 bases between them. The CDR3 has 13 amino acids.

The V call is TRBV7-3, the J call TRBJ2-3, with TRBD2 as a possible D gene (5 bases). V lost 5 bases to trimming and J lost 0 bases, with 9 bases between them. Germline V gene data show CDR1 as SGHTA and CDR2 as FQGTGA. The CDR3 is made up of 14 amino acids. The CDR3 here is CASSQSGSTDTQYF. In DNA, the CDR3 is TGTGCCAGCAGCCAAAGCGGCAGCACAGATACGCAGTATTTT.

This rearrangement joins TRBV27 to TRBJ2-2; 7 bases match TRBD1. The CDR3 length is 15 residues. The V gene end was trimmed by 7 bases and the J gene end by 3 bases; junction bases not matched to a gene: 8. Per germline, CDR1 MNHEY and CDR2 SMNVEV (reference sequence). The CDR3 region has the DNA TGTGCCAGCACCAAAAACGACAGGGACACCGGGGAGCTGTTTTTT. As protein: CASTKNDRDTGELFF.

The gene calls are TRBV7-2 and TRBJ2-7, with a weak D call TRBD2 (6 bases). Deletions cut 6 bases from V and 7 bases from J, with 22 bases between. The germline V gene has CDR1 SGHTA and CDR2 FQGNSA. The CDR3 has 15 amino acids. In DNA, the CDR3 is TGTGCCAGCAGGTACCGGGACTCCCCTTCCGAGGAGCAGTACTTC. Protein: CASRYRDSPSEEQYF. The whole variable domain, remainder taken from reference TRBV7-2 and TRBJ2-7, is GAGVSQSPSNKVTEKGKDVELRCDPISGHTALYWYRQSLGQGLEFLIYFQGNSAPDKSGLPSDRFSAERTGGSVSTLTIQRTQQEDSAVYLCASRYRDSPSEEQYFGPGTRLTVT.